This T cell receptor beta chain was recorded in a study of T and B cells in COVID-19 patients (dated by TCRdb to the early 2020s). Looking at the study overall: In this study, adaptive immunity was profiled in COVID-19 patients who either had active infection or had recovered, using TRB and IGH repertoire sequencing of peripheral blood. Two patients were included in both the recovered and active cohorts because samples were available from active disease and after recovery. A median age of roughly 34 years was recorded in the recovered cohort versus around 67 years in the active-infection cohort. Repertoire analyses used an age-matched reference group of approximately 40 healthy donors who were negative for COVID-19 antibodies as the comparison. In the active-infection cohort, about 60% of the 20 patients were critically ill and required mechanical ventilation or ECMO. In the active-infection cohort, about 90% of the roughly 20 patients had comorbidities linked to unfavorable COVID-19 outcome. The TCR and BCR sequence repository comprised 30 to 40 patients and under 85 time points, with over 8 million TCR sequences analysed. As many as 9 follow-up blood samples were collected from each patient, and in some individuals these samples spanned different disease stages. A recovered cohort comprised some 18 patients contributing roughly 20 samples, mostly after mild to moderate COVID-19 managed as outpatients.

TRB repertoires were amplified using roughly 250-500 ng of genomic DNA isolated from blood. General findings and caveats noted by the study authors: In patients with COVID-19, the usage of TRBV/TRBJ genes was reported to be strongly skewed. The cohort was judged too small for assessing how HLA contributes to COVID-19 susceptibility or severity. A total of about 2,000 TCR clusters were exclusive to the recovered cohort, and 31 of those clusters were low-pGen clusters. Specific T cell subsets (CD4+/Treg/CD8+) and sorted SARS-CoV-2-responsive or tetramer+ T cells had not yet been sequenced, and the corresponding sequencing experiments were ongoing. TRB repertoires were highly clonal in active COVID-19, whereas diversity and richness at recovery rose above healthy donor levels. The reported TCR clusters were stated to require prospective validation before clinical use. Few blood samples were available from mildly ill patients while symptoms were present, and early samples from severe cases were likewise scarce.

The sequencing machine was an Illumina MiSeq. TRB rearrangements were amplified by multiplex PCR with BIOMED2 TRB-A/B primer pools. Illumina-compatible adapters and 7-nucleotide sample barcodes were added to the amplicons in two consecutive PCRs. Phusion HS II polymerase was used for all library PCRs. The amplicons were purified from gel with the NucleoSpin Gel and PCR Clean-up kit, measured on Qubit, and then pooled at 4 to 5 nM. The quality of the amplicon pool was checked on an Agilent 2100 Bioanalyzer prior to Illumina next-generation sequencing. The original methods were these. MiXCR 3.0.8 with the default MiXCR reference library was used to annotate TRB rearrangements. Sequences with fewer than 2 reads and non-productive reads were filtered out, and every unique CDR3 nucleotide sequence was treated as a single clone. Clonality, diversity, richness and V-J gene usage were calculated in R 3.5.1. TCR clustering by CDR3 similarity used GLIPH2, with generation probabilities calculated by OLGA. Only GLIPH2 clusters containing at least four unique TCR clonotypes present in at least three individuals were kept. TCRdb reanalyzed the raw reads on its own, using fastp at Q25 for trimming and MiXCR for clone calling, and kept in-frame beta chains. Rows are unified per CDR3 protein, each entry keeping the most common DNA and genes. TCRdb's processing, not the authors' own work, is the source of the V and J calls. Here the sample has about 27,000 distinct CDR3 sequences; about 31% occur a single time. The ten largest make up about 1.7% of the sample.

Concerning this clonotype: It lacks a known antigen. No quality values exist for individual bases; no much larger clone is one base distant.

The sample was blood. The clonotype comes from a human donor who had recovered from COVID-19.

Here the CDR3 is given as CASSYGAGVINEQFF. The DNA is TGTGCCAGCAGTTACGGGGCGGGAGTGATCAATGAGCAGTTCTTC. The chain is assembled from TRBV6-6 and TRBJ2-1, with 7 middle bases fitting TRBD2. CDR1 is given as MNHNY and CDR2 as SVGAGI, both from the germline V gene (reference sequence). Germline trimming amounts to 2 bases on V and 6 bases on J, with 7 as the count of junction bases outside the gene matches. The CDR3 numbers 15 residues from cysteine through phenylalanine. The CDR3 DNA has 45 bases and is translated from base 1.